The 4 T cell receptor beta chains given below trace back to one sample, sequenced in a study of T cell repertoires in cytomegalovirus infection. TCRdb re-called the reads with MiXCR, one entry per CDR3 protein. The table lists roughly 920,000 distinct CDR3 sequences, about a third of them singletons. Which antigens these TCRs recognize remains unknown. The sequencing here drew on cultured CD8+ T cells from PBMCs, taken from culture after CMV antigen stimulation. The source is a human donor in good health (CMV status not recorded). Some clones in this sample may be carry-over from other donors' samples.

In this sample, this clonotype turned up a few times. The chain employs TRBV24-1 and TRBJ1-2; 9 bases align to TRBD1. This CDR3 is 16 amino acids long. V trimming: 3 bases; J trimming: 5 bases; junction bases outside the gene matches: 9. CDR1 is KGHDR, CDR2 SFDVKD, per germline. In DNA, the CDR3 is TGTGCCACCAGTGATAGCGGGACAGGGTTCCCTTATGGCTACACCTTC. This sequence encodes CATSDSGTGFPYGYTF.

This clonotype has a handful of counts. V usage is TRBV20-1 and J usage is TRBJ2-1; D perhaps matches TRBD1 (6 bases). Per the germline V gene, CDR1 is DFQATT and CDR2 is SNEGSKA (reference sequence). The CDR3 is 15 amino acids. Trimming stripped 3 bases from V and 6 bases from J, with 18 bases between. The CDR3 bases are TGCAGTGCTAGGGGGGCTGTGTGGGGGACCAATGAGCAGTTCTTC. Protein product: CSARGAVWGTNEQFF.

The chain couples TRBV6-2 or TRBV6-3 to TRBJ1-1; D is possibly TRBD1 (5 bases). The CDR3 loop spans 14 amino acids. The V end was cut by 6 bases, the J end by 6 bases, with 17 bases between. Germline lookup yields CDR1 MNHEY and CDR2 SVGEGT. The CDR3 DNA reads TGTGCCAGCAGCCTTGGAGGGGTAGGTTCTGAAGCTTTCTTT. This sequence encodes CASSLGGVGSEAFF.

This rearrangement joins TRBV7-9 to TRBJ2-1; D perhaps matches TRBD2 (5 bases). V was pared by 4 bases and J by 0 bases, with 13 bases between. The CDR3 spans 16 residues. Germline CDR1 SEHNR, CDR2 FQNEAQ (reference sequence). The CDR3 DNA reads as TGTGCCAGCAGCTACCCTGGAGGTAGCTCCTACAATGAGCAGTTCTTC. Protein sequence: CASSYPGGSSYNEQFF.